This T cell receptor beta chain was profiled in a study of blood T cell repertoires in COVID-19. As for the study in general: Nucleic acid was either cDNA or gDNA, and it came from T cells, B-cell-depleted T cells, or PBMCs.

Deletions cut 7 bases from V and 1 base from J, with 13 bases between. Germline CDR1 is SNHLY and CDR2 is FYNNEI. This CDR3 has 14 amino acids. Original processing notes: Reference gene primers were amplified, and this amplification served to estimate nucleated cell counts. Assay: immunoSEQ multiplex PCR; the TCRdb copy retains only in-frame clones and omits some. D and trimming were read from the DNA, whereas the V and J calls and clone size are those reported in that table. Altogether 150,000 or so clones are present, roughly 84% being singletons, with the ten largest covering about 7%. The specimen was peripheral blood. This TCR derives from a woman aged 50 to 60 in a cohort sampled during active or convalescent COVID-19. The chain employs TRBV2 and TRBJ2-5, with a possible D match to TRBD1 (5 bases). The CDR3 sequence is CASNPRAAQETQYF. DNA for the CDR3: TGTGCCAGCAACCCCAGGGCAGCCCAAGAGACCCAGTACTTC.